This T cell receptor beta chain emerged from a study of T cell clonality in common variable immunodeficiency. Study results and limitations: In common variable immunodeficiency, TCR beta chains reportedly carried fewer deletions and N-nucleotide insertions.

Regarding this clone: The antigen is not known.

Clones were sequenced by immunoSEQ multiplex PCR, and TCRdb holds only the in-frame ones, with some missing. This sample includes approximately 20,000 clones with no singletons; its ten biggest clones take up 2.5%. All CVID subjects were on immunoglobulin replacement for at least one year. Blood came from CVID subjects not ill and not taking immunomodulatory or immunosuppressive medication. The receptor's source is a human donor with common variable immunodeficiency. Source material: peripheral blood mononuclear cells.

CDR3 residues: CASSITSGRSNEQFF. CDR3 DNA, as far as it was read: TGTGCCAGCAGCATAACTAGCGGGAGATCCAATGAG. The V gene is TRBV7-9, the J gene TRBJ2-1; 11 positions match TRBD2. With the read ending 3 residues before the CDR3 end, the germline J gene is used to fill in that end. The germline V gene encodes CDR1 SEHNR and CDR2 FQNEAQ (reference sequence). V was clipped by 5 bases and J by 6 bases; unmatched bases: 6. CDR3 length: 15 residues.